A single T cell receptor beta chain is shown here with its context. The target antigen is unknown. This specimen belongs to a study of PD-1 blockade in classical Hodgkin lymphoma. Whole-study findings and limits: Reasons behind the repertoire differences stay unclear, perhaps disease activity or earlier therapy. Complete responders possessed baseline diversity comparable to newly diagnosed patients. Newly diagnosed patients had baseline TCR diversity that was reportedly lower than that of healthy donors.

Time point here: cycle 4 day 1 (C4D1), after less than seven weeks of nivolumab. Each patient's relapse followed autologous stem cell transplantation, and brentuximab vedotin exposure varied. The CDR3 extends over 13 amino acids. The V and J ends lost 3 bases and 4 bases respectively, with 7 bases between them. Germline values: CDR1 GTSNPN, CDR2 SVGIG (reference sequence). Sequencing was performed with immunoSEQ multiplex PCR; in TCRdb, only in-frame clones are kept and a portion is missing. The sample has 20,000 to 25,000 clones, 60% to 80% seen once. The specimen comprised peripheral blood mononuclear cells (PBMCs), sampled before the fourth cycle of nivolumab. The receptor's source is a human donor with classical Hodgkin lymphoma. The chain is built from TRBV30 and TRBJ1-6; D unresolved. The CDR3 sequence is CAWSREYNSPLHF. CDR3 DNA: TGTGCCTGGAGCCGGGAATATAATTCACCCCTCCACTTT. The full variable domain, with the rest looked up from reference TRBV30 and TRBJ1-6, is SQTIHQWPATLVQPVGSPLSLECTVEGTSNPNLYWYRQAAGRGLQLLFYSVGIGQISSEVPQNLSASRPQDRQFILSSKKLLLSDSGFYLCAWSREYNSPLHFGNGTRLTVT.